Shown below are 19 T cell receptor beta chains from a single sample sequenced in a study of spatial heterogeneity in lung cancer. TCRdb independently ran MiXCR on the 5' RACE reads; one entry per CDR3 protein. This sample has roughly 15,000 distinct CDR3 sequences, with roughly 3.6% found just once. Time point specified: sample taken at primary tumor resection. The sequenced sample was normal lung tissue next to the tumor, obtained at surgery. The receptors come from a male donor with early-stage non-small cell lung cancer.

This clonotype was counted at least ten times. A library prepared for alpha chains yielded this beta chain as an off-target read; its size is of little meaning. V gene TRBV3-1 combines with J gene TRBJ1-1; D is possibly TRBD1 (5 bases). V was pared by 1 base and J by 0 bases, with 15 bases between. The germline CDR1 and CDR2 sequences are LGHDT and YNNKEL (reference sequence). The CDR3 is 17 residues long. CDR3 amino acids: CASSQVIQWGVNTEAFF. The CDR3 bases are TGTGCCAGCAGCCAAGTTATACAGTGGGGGGTGAACACTGAAGCTTTCTTT. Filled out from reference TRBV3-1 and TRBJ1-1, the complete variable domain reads DTAVSQTPKYLVTQMGNDKSIKCEQNLGHDTMYWYKQDSKKFLKIMFSYNNKELIINETVPNRFSPKSPDKAHLNLHINSLELGDSAVYFCASSQVIQWGVNTEAFFGQGTRLTVV.

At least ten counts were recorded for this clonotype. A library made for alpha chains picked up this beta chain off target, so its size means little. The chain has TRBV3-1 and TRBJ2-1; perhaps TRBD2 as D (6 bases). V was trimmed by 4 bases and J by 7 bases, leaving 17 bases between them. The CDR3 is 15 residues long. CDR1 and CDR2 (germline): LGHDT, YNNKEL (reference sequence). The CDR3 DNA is TGTGCCAGCAGCCGACCGGGACTCATGGGGAATGAGCAGTTCTTC. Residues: CASSRPGLMGNEQFF.

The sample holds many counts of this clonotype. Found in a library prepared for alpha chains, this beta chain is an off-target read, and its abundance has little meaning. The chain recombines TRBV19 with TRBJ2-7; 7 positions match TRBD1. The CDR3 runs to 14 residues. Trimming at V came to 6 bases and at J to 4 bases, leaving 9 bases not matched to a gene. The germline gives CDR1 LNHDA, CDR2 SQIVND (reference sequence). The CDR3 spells CASRETGYAYEQYF. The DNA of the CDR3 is TGTGCCAGTAGGGAGACAGGGTATGCATACGAGCAGTACTTC.

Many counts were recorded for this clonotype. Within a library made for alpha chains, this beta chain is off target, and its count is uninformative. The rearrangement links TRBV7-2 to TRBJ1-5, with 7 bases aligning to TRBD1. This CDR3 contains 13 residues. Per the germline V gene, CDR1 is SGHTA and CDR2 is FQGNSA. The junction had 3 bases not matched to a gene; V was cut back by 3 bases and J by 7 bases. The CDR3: CASSFRGGQPQHF. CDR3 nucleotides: TGTGCCAGCAGCTTCAGGGGGGGCCAGCCCCAGCATTTT.

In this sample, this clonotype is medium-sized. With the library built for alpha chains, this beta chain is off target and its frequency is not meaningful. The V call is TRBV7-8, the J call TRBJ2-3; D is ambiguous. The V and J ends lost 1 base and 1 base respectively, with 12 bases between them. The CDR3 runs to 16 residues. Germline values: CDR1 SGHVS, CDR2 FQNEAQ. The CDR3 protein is CASSLGPGFGTDTQYF. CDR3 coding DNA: TGTGCCAGCAGCTTAGGCCCGGGTTTCGGCACAGATACGCAGTATTTT.

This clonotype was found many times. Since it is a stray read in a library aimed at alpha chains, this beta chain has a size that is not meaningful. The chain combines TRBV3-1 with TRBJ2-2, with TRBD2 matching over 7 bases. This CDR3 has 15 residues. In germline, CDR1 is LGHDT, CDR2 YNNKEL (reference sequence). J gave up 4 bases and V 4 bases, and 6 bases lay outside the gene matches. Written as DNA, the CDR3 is TGTGCCAGCAGCCGCCGGGACTACGGCACCGGGGAGCTGTTTTTT. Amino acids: CASSRRDYGTGELFF.

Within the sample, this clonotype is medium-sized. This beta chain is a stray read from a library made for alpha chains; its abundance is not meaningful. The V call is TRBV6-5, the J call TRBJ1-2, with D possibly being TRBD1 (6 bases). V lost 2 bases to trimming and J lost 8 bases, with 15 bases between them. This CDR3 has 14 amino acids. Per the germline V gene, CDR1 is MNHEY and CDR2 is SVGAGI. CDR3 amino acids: CASSYNSVGQGYTF. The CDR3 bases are TGTGCCAGCAGTTACAATTCAGTCGGACAGGGCTACACCTTC.

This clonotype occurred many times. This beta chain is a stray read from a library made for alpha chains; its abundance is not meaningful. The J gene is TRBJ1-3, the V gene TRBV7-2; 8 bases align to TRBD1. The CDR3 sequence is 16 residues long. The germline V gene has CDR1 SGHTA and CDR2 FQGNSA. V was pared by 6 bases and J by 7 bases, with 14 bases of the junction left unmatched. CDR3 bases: TGTGCCAGCAGGAGACAGGGGACGGATCTCGCTAACACCATATATTTT. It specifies CASRRQGTDLANTIYF.

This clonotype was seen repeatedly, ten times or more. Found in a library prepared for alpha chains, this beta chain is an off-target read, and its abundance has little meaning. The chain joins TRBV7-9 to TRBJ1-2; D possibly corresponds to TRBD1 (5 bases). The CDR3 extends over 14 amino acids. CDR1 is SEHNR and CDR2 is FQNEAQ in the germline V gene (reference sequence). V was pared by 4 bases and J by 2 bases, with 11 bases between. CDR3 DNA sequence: TGTGCCAGCAGCTCTATGGGGCCGAACTATGGCTACACCTTC. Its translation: CASSSMGPNYGYTF.

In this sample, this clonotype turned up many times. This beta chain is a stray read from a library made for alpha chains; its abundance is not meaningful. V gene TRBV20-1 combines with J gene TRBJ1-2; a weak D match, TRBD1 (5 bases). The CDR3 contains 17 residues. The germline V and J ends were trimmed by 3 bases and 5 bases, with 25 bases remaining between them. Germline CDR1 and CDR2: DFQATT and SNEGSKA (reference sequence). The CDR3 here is CSASDLKGQGLKYGYTF. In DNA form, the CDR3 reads TGCAGTGCTAGTGATCTTAAAGGACAAGGCCTTAAGTATGGCTACACCTTC.

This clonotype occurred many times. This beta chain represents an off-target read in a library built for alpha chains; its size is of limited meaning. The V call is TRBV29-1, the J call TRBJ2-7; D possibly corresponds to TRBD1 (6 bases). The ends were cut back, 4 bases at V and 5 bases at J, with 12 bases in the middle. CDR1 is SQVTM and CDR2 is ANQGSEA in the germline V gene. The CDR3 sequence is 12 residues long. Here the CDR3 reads CSVAQQGHEQYF. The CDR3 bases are TGCAGCGTTGCCCAACAGGGCCACGAGCAGTACTTC.

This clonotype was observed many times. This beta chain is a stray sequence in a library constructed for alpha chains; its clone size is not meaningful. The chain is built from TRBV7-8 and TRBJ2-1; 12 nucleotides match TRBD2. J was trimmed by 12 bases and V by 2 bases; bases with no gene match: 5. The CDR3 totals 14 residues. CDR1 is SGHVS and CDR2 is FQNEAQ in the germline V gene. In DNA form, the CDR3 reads TGTGCCAGCAGCTTACAAAAGACTAGCGGGAGGCAGTTCTTC. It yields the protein CASSLQKTSGRQFF. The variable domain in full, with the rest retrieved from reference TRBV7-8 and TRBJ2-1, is GAGVSQSPRYKVAKRGQDVALRCDPISGHVSLFWYQQALGQGPEFLTYFQNEAQLDKSGLPSDRFFAERPEGSVSTLKIQRTQQEDSAVYLCASSLQKTSGRQFFGPGTRLTVL.

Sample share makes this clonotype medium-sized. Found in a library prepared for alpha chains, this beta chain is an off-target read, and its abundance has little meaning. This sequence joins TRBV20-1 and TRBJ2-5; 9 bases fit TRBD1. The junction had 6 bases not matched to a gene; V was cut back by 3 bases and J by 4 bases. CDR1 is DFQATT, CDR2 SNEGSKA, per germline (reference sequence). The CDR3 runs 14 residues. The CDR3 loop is CSARRGQGVETQYF. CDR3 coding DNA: TGCAGTGCTAGGAGGGGACAGGGAGTAGAGACCCAGTACTTC.

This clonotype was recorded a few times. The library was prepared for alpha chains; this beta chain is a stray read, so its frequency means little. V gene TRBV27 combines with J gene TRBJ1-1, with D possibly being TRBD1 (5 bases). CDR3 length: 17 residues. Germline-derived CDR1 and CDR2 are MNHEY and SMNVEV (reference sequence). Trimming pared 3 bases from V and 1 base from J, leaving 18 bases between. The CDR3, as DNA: TGTGCCAGCAGTTTCCTTACAGGCCCCGGGGGGAACACTGAAGCTTTCTTT. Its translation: CASSFLTGPGGNTEAFF.

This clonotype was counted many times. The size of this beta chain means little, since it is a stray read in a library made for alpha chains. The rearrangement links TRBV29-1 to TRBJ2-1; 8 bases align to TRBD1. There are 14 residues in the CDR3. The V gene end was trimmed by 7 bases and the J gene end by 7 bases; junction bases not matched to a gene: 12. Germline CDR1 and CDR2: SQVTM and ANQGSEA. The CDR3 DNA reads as TGCAGCGCCCCGACAGGGGTGAAGGTGAATGAGCAGTTCTTC. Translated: CSAPTGVKVNEQFF.

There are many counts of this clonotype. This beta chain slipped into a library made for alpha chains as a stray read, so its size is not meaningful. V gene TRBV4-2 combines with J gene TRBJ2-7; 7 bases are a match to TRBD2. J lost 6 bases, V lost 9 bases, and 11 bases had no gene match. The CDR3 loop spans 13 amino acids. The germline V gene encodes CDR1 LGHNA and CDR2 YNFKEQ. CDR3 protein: CASRGLAATEQYF. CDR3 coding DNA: TGTGCCAGTAGGGGCCTAGCGGCGACCGAGCAGTACTTC.

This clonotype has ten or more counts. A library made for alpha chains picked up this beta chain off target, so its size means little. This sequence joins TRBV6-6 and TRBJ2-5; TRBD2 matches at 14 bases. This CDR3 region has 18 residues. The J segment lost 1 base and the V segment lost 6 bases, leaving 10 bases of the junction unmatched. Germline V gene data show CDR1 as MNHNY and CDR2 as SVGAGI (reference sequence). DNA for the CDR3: TGTGCCAGCAGCCGCGGGACTAGCGGGAGTGTTAGCCAAGAGACCCAGTACTTC. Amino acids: CASSRGTSGSVSQETQYF.

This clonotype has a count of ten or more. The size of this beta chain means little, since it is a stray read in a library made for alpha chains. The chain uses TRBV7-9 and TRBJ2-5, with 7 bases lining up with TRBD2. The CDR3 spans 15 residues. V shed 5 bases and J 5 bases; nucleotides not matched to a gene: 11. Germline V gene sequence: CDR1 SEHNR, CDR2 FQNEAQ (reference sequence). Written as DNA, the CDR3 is TGTGCCAGCAGCCGCGCCCAGGCCGGGGGGGAGACCCAGTACTTC. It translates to CASSRAQAGGETQYF.

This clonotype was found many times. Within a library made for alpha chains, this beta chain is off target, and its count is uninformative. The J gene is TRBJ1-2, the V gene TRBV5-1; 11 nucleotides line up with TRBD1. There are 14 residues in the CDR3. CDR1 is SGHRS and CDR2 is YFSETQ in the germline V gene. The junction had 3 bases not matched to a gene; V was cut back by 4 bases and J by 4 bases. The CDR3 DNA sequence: TGCGCCAGCAGCGTGGGACAGGGGGGCTATGGCTACACCTTC. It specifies CASSVGQGGYGYTF. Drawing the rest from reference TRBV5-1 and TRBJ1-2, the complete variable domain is KAGVTQTPRYLIKTRGQQVTLSCSPISGHRSVSWYQQTPGQGLQFLFEYFSETQRNKGNFPGRFSGRQFSNSRSEMNVSTLELGDSALYLCASSVGQGGYGYTFGSGTRLTVV.